This paragraph reports one T cell receptor (beta chain). This specimen belongs to a study of patients and donors after allogeneic stem cell transplantation. Per the germline V gene, CDR1 is DFQATT and CDR2 is SNEGSKA (reference sequence). Trimming cost V 5 bases and J 0 bases; bases outside gene matches: 4. The CDR3 is made up of 14 amino acids. TCRdb reprocessed the RT-PCR reads via MiXCR and lists one record per CDR3 protein. The sample consists of about a million distinct CDR3 sequences, roughly 18% of them appearing once. The chain uses TRBV20-1 and TRBJ2-1, with 7 bases that match TRBD1. Sequenced: blood, either unsorted or a sorted T cell fraction (not recorded which). This clonotype was sampled from a human donor who was either an allogeneic HSCT recipient or a stem cell or donor lymphocyte infusion donor (not recorded which). It is not recorded whose cells these are; they may come from a transplant donor. The CDR3 spells CSARDRVSYNEQFF. The CDR3 DNA is TGCAGTGCTCGCGACAGGGTCTCCTACAATGAGCAGTTCTTC.